This TCR beta chain was sequenced for a study of blood T cell repertoires in COVID-19. Study information: The analysed material was cDNA or gDNA that came from T cells, B-cell-depleted T cells, or PBMCs.

Original processing notes: Cell counts per sample came from amplifying reference gene primers. Data came from immunoSEQ multiplex PCR; TCRdb stores just in-frame clones and leaves some out. The V and J calls and the clone size are those of that table, but D and trimming were determined from the DNA. The table has 200,000 to 250,000 clones, 70% to 85% seen once. Trimming cost V 0 bases and J 7 bases; bases outside gene matches: 6. Germline V lookup: CDR1 SGHRS, CDR2 YFSETQ. The CDR3 has 15 amino acids. This clone was counted between two and nine times. Seattle enrolled patients during active infection and tracked them longitudinally.

V usage is TRBV5-1 and J usage is TRBJ1-5, with TRBD1 identical over 8 bases. This clonotype was obtained from a woman older than 75 with COVID-19, enrolled during active disease. Sequencing input: peripheral blood. CDR3 nucleotides: TGCGCCAGCAGCTTGGAAGGACAGGGTGGGCAGCCCCAGCATTTT. This gives the protein CASSLEGQGGQPQHF.